Sequencing of this T cell receptor (beta chain) was carried out in a study of T-cell memory formation after mild COVID-19 (dated by TCRdb to about 2021). For the wider study: Most TCR sequence clusters were specific to one of the two donors. Two young, previously healthy adult volunteers, one female and one male, were included in the cohort. In a couple of donors, T-cell clones that expanded and contracted after mild COVID-19 were tracked by sequencing TCRalpha and TCRbeta repertoires over time. What the research found in general, with its limitations: The study included only a couple of mild cases, and larger cohorts that include severe cases with pre-infection samples were judged to be necessary. Contracting CD4+ clones were located mainly in the CM and EM memory subsets, whereas CD8+ clones were found to be enriched in EMRA. Some responding clones were detected in pre-infection memory, suggesting pre-existing cross-reactive memory T cells joined the SARS-CoV-2 response. From day 15 to 85, contracting clones showed balanced CD4/CD8 phenotypes, whereas a second wave of clones that expanded from day 15 to 37 leaned towards CD4+. SARS-CoV-2 specificity of the second-wave clones peaking on day 37 was not confirmed.

The run used an Illumina NovaSeq 6000. TCRalpha and TCRbeta cDNA libraries were constructed by 5'RACE with constant-segment primers, with sample barcodes and unique molecular identifiers being introduced. RNA was extracted from every sample with Trizol reagent. Amplification of the libraries took two PCR steps, and the second step added a second sample barcode plus Illumina TruSeq adapters. Sequencing of libraries was performed on an Illumina NovaSeq with 2 x 150 bp paired-end reads. The study's processing was this. Reads were demultiplexed and collapsed into UMI-guided consensus sequences with migec v1.2.7. Using mixcr v2.1.11, UMI consensuses were aligned to TRA and TRB V and J templates and then assembled into clonotypes. Expanded or contracted clonotypes were those called significant by both edgeR and NoisET, with noise models trained on biological replicates. For edgeR calls, the cutoffs were a false discovery rate-adjusted p below 0.01 and a log2 fold-change threshold of 1. PCA with hierarchical clustering of max-normalized trajectories of the 1000 most abundant clonotypes was used as exploratory dynamics analysis. Separately sequenced CD4+ and CD8+ repertoires were used to assign the CD4 or CD8 phenotype of responding clones. TCRdb cleaned the public reads at Q25 with fastp, built clones with MiXCR and kept in-frame beta chains. For every CDR3 protein sequence, its rows merge into one entry that carries the most common genes and DNA. The V and J calls and clone size come from TCRdb's table, not from the authors' own analysis. Within this sample are 150,000 or so distinct CDR3 sequences, with around 13% of them counted one time only. Around 14% of the sample is in the top ten clones.

Ficoll-Paque density gradient centrifugation was used to isolate PBMCs. This clonotype was counted only a few times. The specificity of this receptor is unknown. No base-level quality is on record; no much larger clone is a single base apart. This clonotype was obtained from an adult woman who had mild COVID-19 (a few samples of this study predate the infection). The sample titles of this study are shuffled in the database, so cell type and time point are left out; the donor was told from shared clones. Sequenced input: PBMCs or a T cell subset sorted from them (not recorded which).

The CDR3 amino acid sequence is: CASILIGGSTEAFF. In nucleotides, the sequence is TGTGCCAGCATACTTATAGGGGGCAGTACTGAAGCTTTCTTT. The V and J segments used are TRBV12-3 or TRBV12-4 and TRBJ1-1; the junction holds 7 bases that match TRBD1. From the cysteine through the phenylalanine, the CDR3 covers 14 amino acids. Solely the CDR3 DNA is kept, with 42 bases framed from the first base. The junction shows trimming of 7 bases on V and 5 bases on J, and the gene matches do not reach 10 bases of it.